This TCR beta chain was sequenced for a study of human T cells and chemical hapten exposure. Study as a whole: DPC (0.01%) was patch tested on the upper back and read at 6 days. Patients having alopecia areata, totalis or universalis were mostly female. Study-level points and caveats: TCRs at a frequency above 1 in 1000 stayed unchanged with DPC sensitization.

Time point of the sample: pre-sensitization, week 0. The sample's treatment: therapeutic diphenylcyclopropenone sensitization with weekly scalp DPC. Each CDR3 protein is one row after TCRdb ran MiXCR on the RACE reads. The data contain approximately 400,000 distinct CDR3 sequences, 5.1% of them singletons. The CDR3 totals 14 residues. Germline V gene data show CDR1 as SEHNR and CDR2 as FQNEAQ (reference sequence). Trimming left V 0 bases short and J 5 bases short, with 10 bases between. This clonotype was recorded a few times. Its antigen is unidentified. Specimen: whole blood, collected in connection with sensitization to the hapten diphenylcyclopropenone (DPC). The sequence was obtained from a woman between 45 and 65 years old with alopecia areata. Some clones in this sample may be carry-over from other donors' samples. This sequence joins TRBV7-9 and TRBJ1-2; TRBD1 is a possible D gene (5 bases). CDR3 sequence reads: CASSLADRRYGYTF. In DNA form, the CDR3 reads TGTGCCAGCAGCTTAGCCGACAGACGTTATGGCTACACCTTC. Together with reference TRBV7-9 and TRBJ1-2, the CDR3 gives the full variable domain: DTGVSQNPRHKITKRGQNVTFRCDPISEHNRLYWYRQTLGQGPEFLTYFQNEAQLEKSRLLSDRFSAERPKGSFSTLEIQRTEQGDSAMYLCASSLADRRYGYTFGSGTRLTVV.